This T cell receptor beta chain was recovered during a study of graft-versus-host responses after intestinal transplantation. Per the germline V gene, CDR1 is SNHLY and CDR2 is FYNNEI. The CDR3 totals 13 residues. Trimming cost V 3 bases and J 6 bases; bases outside gene matches: 3. The study, taken as a whole, reports: The authors found GvH clones in recipient marrow, some appearing first in ileum or blood. Peak GvH clone levels in circulation were associated with early post-transplant HvG declines.

As regards this clone: Its target is not known.

Assay used: immunoSEQ multiplex PCR; TCRdb lists only in-frame clones, some missing. The top ten hold less than 0.4% of the sample, which has about 96,000 clones, 80% to 95% seen once. The TCR comes from a human donor who received an intestinal transplant. V and J are TRBV2 and TRBJ1-2; the match to TRBD1 covers 8 bases. Material: unstimulated CD4+ T cells sorted from spleen or lymph node cells, obtained before intestinal transplant. CDR3 loop: CASSETGVDGYTF. Here the CDR3 DNA reads TGTGCCAGCAGTGAGACAGGGGTGGATGGCTACACCTTC.